This T cell receptor (beta chain) appears in the sequencing data of a study of shared clonotypes between healthy human individuals. Sequencing was performed with immunoSEQ multiplex PCR; in TCRdb, only in-frame clones are kept and a portion is missing. The profile shows about 2.2 million clones, about 93% of them singletons. Naive CD8 cells were CD45RO-negative, positively selected for CCR7, excluding terminally differentiated effector memory CD45RA+ cells. As for this clone: Its antigen is undetermined.

CDR1 and CDR2 from the germline V gene are LNHDA and SQIVND (reference sequence). There are 17 residues in the CDR3. V shed 6 bases and J 5 bases; nucleotides not matched to a gene: 14. Overall study findings and caveats: Clonotype sharing among the donors was expected to vary with sequencing depth. Richness estimates generally favored naive over memory subsets.

The TCR sequence derives from a young man in good health. Some clones in this sample may be carry-over from other donors' samples. The sample comprised naive CD8+ T cells from PBMCs. The chain joins TRBV19 to TRBJ2-1; 9 bases align to TRBD1. DNA of the CDR3: TGTGCCAGTAGCAATTGGGGGACAGGGCCAGGACACAATGAGCAGTTCTTC. This sequence encodes CASSNWGTGPGHNEQFF.